The entry below describes one TCR beta chain. Its antigen is currently unknown. Possible read error: a much larger clone is one base away. The data originate from a study of T cell repertoires in cytomegalovirus infection. Study-level background: Indicated by public TCR beta signatures were CMV infection and matching HLA type. Study findings and constraints: The ex vivo response showed dominance by HLA-C-restricted CMV-specific TCR beta clonotypes. Carriers of CMV plus the relevant HLA were identified by cumulative public TCR beta family frequency.

TCRdb re-called the reads through MiXCR, storing one row per CDR3 protein. Seen here are about 900,000 distinct CDR3 sequences, about a third observed once, and the top ten hold around an eighth. Germline loops: CDR1 SGHVS, CDR2 FQNEAQ. The CDR3 length is 15 residues. This sequence was found in a human donor in good health (CMV status not recorded). Some clones in this sample may be carry-over from other donors' samples. This sequence joins TRBV7-8 and TRBJ1-1; D is unclear. Sequences were derived from cultured CD8+ T cells from PBMCs, sampled from culture after CMV antigen stimulation. Here the CDR3 reads CSSSLQSSRFTEAFF. The DNA of the CDR3 is TGTTCCAGCAGCTTACAATCGTCGCGGTTCACTGAAGCTTTCTTT.